What follows describes a single T cell receptor (beta chain). PCR was performed using 60 Vbeta and 13 Jbeta primers. Only in-frame clones appear in the TCRdb table, and some are missing; sequencing was by immunoSEQ multiplex PCR. The repertoire holds more than 95,000 clones, with around four fifths as singletons. The source of the sample is a study of cytomegalovirus exposure and HLA in healthy donors. Germline V gives CDR1 MDHEN, CDR2 SYDVKM. V lost 2 bases and J 1 base, leaving 14 bases between the germline ends. The CDR3 has 16 residues. The sequence was obtained from a man between 18 and 29 years old in good health and CMV-seropositive. Source material: PBMCs. The rearrangement links TRBV28 to TRBJ1-1; D unresolved. The CDR3 coding sequence is TGTGCCAGCAGTTTACGACTCCCACTCGAGAACACTGAAGCTTTCTTT. Protein: CASSLRLPLENTEAFF.